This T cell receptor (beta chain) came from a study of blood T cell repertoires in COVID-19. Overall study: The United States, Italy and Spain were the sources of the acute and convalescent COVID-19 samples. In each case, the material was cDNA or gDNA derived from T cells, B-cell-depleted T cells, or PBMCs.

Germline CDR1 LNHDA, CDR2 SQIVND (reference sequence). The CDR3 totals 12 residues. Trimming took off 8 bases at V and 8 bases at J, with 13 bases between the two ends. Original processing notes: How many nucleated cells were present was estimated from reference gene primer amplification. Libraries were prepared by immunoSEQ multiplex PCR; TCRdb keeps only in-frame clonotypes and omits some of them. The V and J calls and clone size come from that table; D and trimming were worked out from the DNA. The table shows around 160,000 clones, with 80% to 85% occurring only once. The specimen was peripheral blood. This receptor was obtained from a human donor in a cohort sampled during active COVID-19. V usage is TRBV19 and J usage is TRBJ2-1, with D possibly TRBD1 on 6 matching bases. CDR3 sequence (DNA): TGTGCCAGTGGATTTCGACAGGATGAGCAGTTCTTC. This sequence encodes CASGFRQDEQFF.